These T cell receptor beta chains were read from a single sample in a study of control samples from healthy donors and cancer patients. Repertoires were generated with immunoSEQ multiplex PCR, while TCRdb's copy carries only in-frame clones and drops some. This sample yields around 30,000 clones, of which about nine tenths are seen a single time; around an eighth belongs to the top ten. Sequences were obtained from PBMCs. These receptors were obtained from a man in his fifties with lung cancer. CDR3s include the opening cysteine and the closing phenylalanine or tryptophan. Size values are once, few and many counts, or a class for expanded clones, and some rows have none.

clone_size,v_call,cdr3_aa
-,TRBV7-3,CASSSSTDREQYF
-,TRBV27,CASSPESSENSPLHF
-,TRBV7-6,CASSPSQNTEAFF
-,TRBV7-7,CASSYRTRYMNTEAFF
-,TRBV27,CASSLQGLDQPQHF
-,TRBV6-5,CASSYNRGQPQHF
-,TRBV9,CASSVASGGSTDTQYF
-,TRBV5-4,CASSLKAPQGSRNTEAFF
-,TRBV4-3,CASSQGRDQPQHF
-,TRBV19,CASSIGGVAREAFF
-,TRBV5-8,CASSSLGYRGAFF
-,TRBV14,CASSNRVDYEQYF
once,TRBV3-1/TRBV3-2,CASSQKPRGAHNEQFF
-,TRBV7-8,CASSRRRGSNYEQFF